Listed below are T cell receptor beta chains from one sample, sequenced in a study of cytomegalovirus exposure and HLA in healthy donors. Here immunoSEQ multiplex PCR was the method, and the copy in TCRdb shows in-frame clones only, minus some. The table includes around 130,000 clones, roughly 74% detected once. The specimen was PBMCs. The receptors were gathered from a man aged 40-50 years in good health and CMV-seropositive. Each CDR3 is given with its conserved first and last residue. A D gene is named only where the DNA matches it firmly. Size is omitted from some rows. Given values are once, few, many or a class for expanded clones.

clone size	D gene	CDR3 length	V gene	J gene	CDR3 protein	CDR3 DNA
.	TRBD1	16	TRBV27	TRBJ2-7	CASSVRRDRTLHEQYF	TGTGCCAGCAGTGTCCGCCGGGACAGGACCCTCCACGAGCAGTACTTC
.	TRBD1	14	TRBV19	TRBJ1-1	CASKSSGQGAGAFF	TGTGCCAGTAAATCGTCCGGACAGGGGGCCGGAGCTTTCTTT
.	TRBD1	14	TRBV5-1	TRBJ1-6	CASSLTTGETPLHF	TGCGCCAGCAGCTTAACGACAGGGGAAACACCCCTCCACTTT
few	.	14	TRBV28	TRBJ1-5	CASSLGPSYQPQHF	TGTGCCAGCAGTTTAGGCCCGTCCTATCAGCCCCAGCATTTT
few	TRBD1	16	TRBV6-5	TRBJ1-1	CASSSRQGRVNTEAFF	TGTGCCAGCAGTTCCCGACAGGGCAGAGTGAACACTGAAGCTTTCTTT
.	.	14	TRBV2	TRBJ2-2	CASSPGMNTGELFF	TGTGCCAGCAGTCCGGGGATGAACACCGGGGAGCTGTTTTTT
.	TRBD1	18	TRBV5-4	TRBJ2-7	CASSSDRSRASGSYEQYF	TGTGCCAGCAGCTCGGACAGGAGCCGGGCTTCGGGCTCCTACGAGCAGTACTTC
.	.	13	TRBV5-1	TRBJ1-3	CASSLVVGNTIYF	TGCGCCAGCAGCTTGGTCGTTGGAAACACCATATATTTT
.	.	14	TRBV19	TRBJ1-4	CASSLVTTNEKLFF	TGTGCCAGTAGTCTTGTTACAACTAATGAAAAACTGTTTTTT
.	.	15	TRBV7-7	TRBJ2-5	CASSLGGNRAETQYF	TGTGCTAGCAGCTTAGGGGGGAACAGGGCAGAGACCCAGTACTTC
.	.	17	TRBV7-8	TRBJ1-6	CASSSRITRTANSPLHF	TGTGCCAGCAGCTCACGAATAACACGGACAGCAAATTCACCCCTCCACTTT
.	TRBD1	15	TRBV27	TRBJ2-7	CASSFRDRPIYEQYF	TGTGCCAGCAGTTTCCGGGACAGGCCTATCTACGAGCAGTACTTC
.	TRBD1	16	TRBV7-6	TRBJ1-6	CASSFGGTQGTSPLHF	TGTGCCAGCAGCTTCGGAGGGACACAGGGGACTTCACCCCTCCACTTT
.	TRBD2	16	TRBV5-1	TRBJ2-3	CASSSGLAGPGYTQYF	TGCGCCAGCAGCTCGGGACTAGCGGGGCCCGGATATACGCAGTATTTT
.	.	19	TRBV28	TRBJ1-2	CASSRAGAPLGGRNYGYTF	TGTGCCAGCAGTCGGGCGGGGGCCCCCTTAGGGGGGCGTAACTATGGCTACACCTTC
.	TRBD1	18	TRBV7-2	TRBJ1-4	CASSQRLVTGSTNEKLFF	TGTGCCAGCAGCCAGAGGCTCGTGACAGGGTCGACTAATGAAAAACTGTTTTTT
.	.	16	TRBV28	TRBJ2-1	CASRPGGTNSYNEQFF	TGTGCCAGCAGGCCAGGTGGCACGAACTCCTACAATGAGCAGTTCTTC
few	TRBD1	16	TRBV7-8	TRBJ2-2	CASTPRTGKGTGELFF	TGTGCCAGCACCCCCAGGACAGGAAAGGGCACCGGGGAGCTGTTTTTT
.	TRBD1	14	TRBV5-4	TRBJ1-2	CASSRTGGLDGYTF	TGTGCCAGCAGCCGAACAGGGGGCTTGGATGGCTACACCTTC
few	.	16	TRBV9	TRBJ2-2	CASSVVNRANTGELFF	TGTGCCAGCAGCGTAGTCAACAGGGCGAATACCGGGGAGCTGTTTTTT
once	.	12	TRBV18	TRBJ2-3	CASSPRQDTQYF	TGTGCCAGCTCACCACGGCAAGATACGCAGTATTTT
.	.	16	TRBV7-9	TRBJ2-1	CASSPPTAGSYNEQFF	TGTGCCAGCAGCCCCCCGACGGCGGGTTCCTACAATGAGCAGTTCTTC
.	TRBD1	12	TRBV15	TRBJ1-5	CATGTGFQPQHF	TGTGCCACGGGGACAGGGTTTCAGCCCCAGCATTTT
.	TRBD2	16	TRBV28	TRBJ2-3	CASSASGGAFGDTQYF	TGTGCCAGCAGTGCCAGCGGGGGGGCATTTGGAGATACGCAGTATTTT
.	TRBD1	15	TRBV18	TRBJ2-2	CASSPGTGLTGELFF	TGTGCCAGCTCACCTGGGACAGGTCTCACCGGGGAGCTGTTTTTT
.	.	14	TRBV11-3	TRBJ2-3	CASSLGGLTDTQYF	TGTGCCAGCAGCTTGGGGGGGCTAACAGATACGCAGTATTTT
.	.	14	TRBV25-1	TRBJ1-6	CASSDDKSYSPLHF	TGTGCCAGCAGTGATGATAAGAGCTATTCACCCCTCCACTTT
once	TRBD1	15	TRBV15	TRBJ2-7	CATSRDGQGNYEQYF	TGTGCCACCAGCAGAGACGGACAGGGAAACTACGAGCAGTACTTC
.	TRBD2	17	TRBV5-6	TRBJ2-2	CASSLGLAGGPIGELFF	TGTGCCAGCAGCCTGGGACTAGCGGGAGGGCCTATCGGGGAGCTGTTTTTT
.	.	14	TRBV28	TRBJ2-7	CASSLFGRVHEQYF	TGTGCCAGCAGTTTATTCGGCAGGGTCCACGAGCAGTACTTC
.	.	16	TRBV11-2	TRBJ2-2	CASSSRGSANTGELFF	TGTGCCAGCAGCTCCCGGGGGTCTGCGAACACCGGGGAGCTGTTTTTT
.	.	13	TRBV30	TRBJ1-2	CAGRDTSNYGYTF	TGTGCCGGCCGGGACACTTCTAACTATGGCTACACCTTC
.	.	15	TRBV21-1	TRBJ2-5	CASSKEDRGGETQYF	TGTGCCAGCAGCAAAGAGGACAGGGGAGGAGAGACCCAGTACTTC
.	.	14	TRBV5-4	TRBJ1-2	CASSLVARNYGYTF	TGTGCCAGCAGCTTGGTGGCCCGTAACTATGGCTACACCTTC
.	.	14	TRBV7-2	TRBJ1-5	CASSLEGSGQPQHF	TGTGCCAGCAGCTTAGAAGGGAGCGGACAGCCCCAGCATTTT
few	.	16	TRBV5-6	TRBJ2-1	CASSLAVGGSYNEQFF	TGTGCCAGCAGCTTGGCCGTGGGGGGCTCCTACAATGAGCAGTTCTTC
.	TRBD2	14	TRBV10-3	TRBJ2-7	CAIMSSGASYEQYF	TGTGCCATCATGTCTAGCGGGGCCTCCTACGAGCAGTACTTC
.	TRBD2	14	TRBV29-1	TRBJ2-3	CSAGLAGNTDTQYF	TGCAGCGCCGGACTAGCGGGGAACACAGATACGCAGTATTTT
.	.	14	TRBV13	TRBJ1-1	CASSFMGGNTEAFF	TGTGCCAGCAGCTTCATGGGGGGGAACACTGAAGCTTTCTTT
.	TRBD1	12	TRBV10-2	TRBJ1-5	CASGTDYQPQHF	TGCGCCAGCGGGACAGATTATCAGCCCCAGCATTTT
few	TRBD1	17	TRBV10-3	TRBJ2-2	CAISESGTGGYTGELFF	TGTGCCATCAGTGAGTCGGGGACAGGGGGTTACACCGGGGAGCTGTTTTTT
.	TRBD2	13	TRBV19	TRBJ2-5	CASSAWEGETQYF	TGTGCCAGTAGTGCCTGGGAGGGAGAGACCCAGTACTTC
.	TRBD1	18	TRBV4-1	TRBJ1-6	CASSQDGGTGGVNSPLHF	TGCGCCAGCAGCCAAGATGGGGGGACAGGGGGCGTGAATTCACCCCTCCACTTT
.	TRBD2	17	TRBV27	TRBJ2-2	CASSLLVTSGDTGELFF	TGTGCCAGCAGTTTACTCGTGACTAGCGGGGACACCGGGGAGCTGTTTTTT
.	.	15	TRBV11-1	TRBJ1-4	CASSEVWGFGEKLFF	TGTGCCAGCAGCGAAGTGTGGGGCTTCGGTGAAAAACTGTTTTTT
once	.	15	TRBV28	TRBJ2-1	CASSAPGQSNNEQFF	TGTGCCAGCAGTGCCCCGGGACAAAGTAACAATGAGCAGTTCTTC
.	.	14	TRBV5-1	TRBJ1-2	CASSPAGGEYGYTF	TGCGCCAGCAGCCCCGCCGGAGGAGAATATGGCTACACCTTC
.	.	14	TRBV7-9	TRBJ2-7	CASSRPGEVYEQYF	TGTGCCAGCAGCCGCCCTGGGGAGGTTTACGAGCAGTACTTC